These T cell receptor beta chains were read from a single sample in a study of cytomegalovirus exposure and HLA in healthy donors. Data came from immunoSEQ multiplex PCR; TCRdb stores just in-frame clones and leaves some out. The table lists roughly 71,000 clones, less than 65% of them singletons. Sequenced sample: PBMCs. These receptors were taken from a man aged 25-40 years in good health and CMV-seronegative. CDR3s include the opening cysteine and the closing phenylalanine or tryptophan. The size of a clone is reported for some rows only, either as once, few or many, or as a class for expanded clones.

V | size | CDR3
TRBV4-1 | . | CASSQRMQGQGVRDEQYF
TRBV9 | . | CASSVGGTALETQYF
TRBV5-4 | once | CASSLELARGISYNEQFF
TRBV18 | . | CASSPPPVGGLSYGYTF
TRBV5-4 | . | CASSLPAGGHETQYF
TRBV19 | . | CASSKTSGNEQFF
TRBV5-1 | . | CASSNRDRVPGELFF
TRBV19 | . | CASRGQGPYEQYF
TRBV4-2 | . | CASSQVSGGPQETQYF
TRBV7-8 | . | CASSLAAAGFSTDTQYF
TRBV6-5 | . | CASREAGEVETQYF
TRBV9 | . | CASSAGTGMLEQYF
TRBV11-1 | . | CASSSGDRVFEEQYF
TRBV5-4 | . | CASSSLSHEQYF
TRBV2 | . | CASSLRGRANTGELFF
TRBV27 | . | CASSLYGQFEAFF
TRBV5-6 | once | CASSLDKGKDSPLHF
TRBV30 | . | CAWSAHSGNTIYF
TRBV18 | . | CASSPTGDSGYTF
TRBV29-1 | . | CSVVLAREQYF